The 27 T cell receptor beta chains reported below all come from one sample, sequenced in a study of vaccination and CD4 T cells after COVID-19. The Oncomine TCR Beta short-read assay was what sequenced the DNA obtained from cultured CD4+ T cells. TCRdb re-derived calls from the PCR reads in MiXCR, one entry per CDR3 protein. The repertoire holds approximately 10,000 distinct CDR3 sequences, more than 65% seen once, with roughly 13% in the top ten. Regarding treatment: roughly ten-day PBMC culture with coronavirus spike peptide pools or control peptides (ViraFEST assay). These receptors lack a known antigen. Sequencing was carried out using CD4+ T cells from blood, cultured in vitro. All receptors come from a human donor who had recovered from COVID-19.

V and J are TRBV24-1 and TRBJ2-7; possibly TRBD1 for D (6 bases). There are 17 residues in the CDR3. The V end lost 2 bases, the J end lost 2 bases, and 18 bases lay between the germline ends. CDR1 and CDR2 from the germline V gene are KGHDR and SFDVKD. The DNA for the CDR3 is TGTGCCACCAGTGATTGGGGATCCGGGACAAACCCCTACGAGCAGTACTTC. It yields the protein CATSDWGSGTNPYEQYF.

This sequence joins TRBV7-2 and TRBJ2-7; D not resolved. V was clipped by 0 bases and J by 2 bases, with 8 bases between them. CDR3 length: 14 residues. Germline CDR1 is SGHTA and CDR2 is FQGNSA. The CDR3 protein is CASSLARSTYEQYF. DNA for the CDR3: TGTGCCAGCAGCTTAGCGCGTAGTACCTACGAGCAGTACTTC.

The CDR3 region is CASTLTGTSGRPKLSSYNEQFF. The CDR3 DNA follows: TGTGCCAGTACGCTCACGGGGACTAGCGGGAGGCCAAAACTAAGCTCCTACAATGAGCAGTTCTTC. The chain joins TRBV19 to TRBJ2-1, with 15 bases aligning to TRBD2. V gave up 7 bases and J gave up 0 bases; unmatched junction bases: 19. Germline V lookup: CDR1 LNHDA, CDR2 SQIVND (reference sequence). This CDR3 has 22 amino acids.

The V gene is TRBV6-5, the J gene TRBJ2-7; D possibly corresponds to TRBD1 (5 bases). The CDR3 is made up of 14 amino acids. Germline V gene sequence: CDR1 MNHEY, CDR2 SVGAGI. Trimming took 6 bases from V and 5 from J, leaving 17 bases between them. CDR3 DNA: TGTGCCAGCAGCTACAGGCAGGGATCGGACGAGCAGTACTTC. This sequence encodes CASSYRQGSDEQYF.

This clonotype showed up just a few times. V and J are TRBV20-1 and TRBJ1-2, with D possibly matching TRBD1 (6 bases). The ends were cut back, 6 bases at V and 7 bases at J, with 18 bases in the middle. Germline loops: CDR1 DFQATT, CDR2 SNEGSKA (reference sequence). The CDR3 runs to 13 residues. Written as DNA, the CDR3 is TGCAGTGCCTCAAAACAGGGATATGGTGGCTACACCTTC. Translated, it gives CSASKQGYGGYTF.

This clonotype was counted between two and nine times. The rearrangement joins TRBV20-1 to TRBJ1-5; D gene ambiguous. The V gene's germline CDR1 is DFQATT and CDR2 SNEGSKA (reference sequence). V dropped 8 bases and J dropped 6 bases, with 8 bases sitting between them. The CDR3 contains 10 residues. Written as DNA, the CDR3 is TGCAGTACACTAAGTCAGCCCCAGCATTTT. This gives the protein CSTLSQPQHF.

The CDR3 DNA sequence: TGTGCCAGCAGCAAACAGGTCAATCAGCCCCAGCATTTT. Translation gives CASSKQVNQPQHF. The V gene is TRBV21-1, the J gene TRBJ1-5. TRBV21-1 is listed as a pseudogene. The CDR3 loop spans 13 amino acids.

This sequence joins TRBV6-1 and TRBJ2-1; D not certain. The CDR3 sequence is 11 residues long. Germline assignment: CDR1 MNHNS and CDR2 SASEGT. The V end lost 1 base, the J end lost 9 bases, and 4 bases lay between the germline ends. CDR3 nucleotide sequence: TGTGCCAGCAGTGAAGTATCTGAGCAGTTCTTC. Its translation is CASSEVSEQFF.

The chain employs TRBV18 and TRBJ2-5, with D uncertain. V lost 4 bases and J 4 bases, leaving 10 bases between the germline ends. The CDR3 is 13 amino acids. Germline loops: CDR1 KGHSH, CDR2 LQKENI. CDR3 sequence reads: CASSLGFRETQYF. CDR3 in DNA: TGTGCCAGCTCACTGGGGTTCCGAGAGACCCAGTACTTC.

CDR3 sequence: CSAPDRGTYGYTF. The DNA for the CDR3 is TGCAGTGCTCCGGACAGGGGGACCTATGGCTACACCTTC. The chain joins TRBV20-1 to TRBJ1-2; 10 bases are shared with TRBD1. Germline CDR1 reads DFQATT; CDR2 reads SNEGSKA (reference sequence). The CDR3 runs 13 residues. V shed 5 bases and J 4 bases; nucleotides not matched to a gene: 4.

This chain connects TRBV6-1 to TRBJ2-5; D not resolved. Germline V gene sequence: CDR1 MNHNS, CDR2 SASEGT. V was clipped by 5 bases and J by 7 bases, with 17 bases between them. CDR3 size: 14 residues. This CDR3 reads CASSRLDLYGTQYF. The CDR3 DNA is TGTGCCAGCAGTAGACTGGACCTTTATGGGACCCAGTACTTC.

This clonotype appeared once. The chain is built from TRBV20-1 and TRBJ2-3; D is uncertain. This CDR3 spans 13 amino acids. Germline loops: CDR1 DFQATT, CDR2 SNEGSKA (reference sequence). The ends were cut back, 1 base at V and 2 bases at J, with 7 bases in the middle. The CDR3 protein is CSARVPNTDTQYF. Here the CDR3 DNA reads TGCAGTGCTAGAGTCCCTAACACAGATACGCAGTATTTT.

There are a few counts of this clonotype. This chain uses TRBV30 with TRBJ1-2, with 9 bases identical to TRBD1. Germline values: CDR1 GTSNPN, CDR2 SVGIG (reference sequence). V was pared by 0 bases and J by 8 bases, with 4 bases of the junction left unmatched. The CDR3 is 13 amino acids. The CDR3 DNA is TGTGCCTGGAGTGTAGGGACAGGGAGAGGCTACACCTTC. It specifies CAWSVGTGRGYTF.

The J gene is TRBJ2-5, the V gene TRBV6-2 or TRBV6-3; a weak D match, TRBD1 (5 bases). Trimming pared 9 bases from V and 4 bases from J, leaving 12 bases between. Germline CDR1 reads MNHEY; CDR2 reads SVGEGT. This CDR3 comprises 12 residues. CDR3 nucleotides: TGTGCCAGTAACCCAGGGCCAGAGACCCAGTACTTC. Its translation: CASNPGPETQYF.

This clonotype was counted only a few times. The chain has TRBV20-1 and TRBJ1-1; D ambiguous. V lost 5 bases and J lost 1, with 5 bases in between. CDR1 is DFQATT, CDR2 SNEGSKA, per germline (reference sequence). There are 11 residues in the CDR3. The CDR3 reads CSAVGNTEAFF. DNA for the CDR3: TGCAGTGCTGTTGGGAACACTGAAGCTTTCTTT.

The gene calls are TRBV27 and TRBJ1-5; D gene ambiguous. This CDR3 region has 15 residues. Deletions cut 8 bases from V and 0 bases from J, with 14 bases between. The germline gives CDR1 MNHEY, CDR2 SMNVEV (reference sequence). The chain's CDR3 is CASGLREGSNQPQHF. The CDR3 DNA follows: TGTGCCAGCGGCTTACGAGAGGGTAGCAATCAGCCCCAGCATTTT.

V is TRBV6-2 or TRBV6-3 and J is TRBJ2-2; tentatively, D is TRBD1 (5 bases). The CDR3 extends over 14 amino acids. V gave up 7 bases and J gave up 4 bases, with 13 bases separating them. CDR1 and CDR2 (germline): MNHEY, SVGEGT. The CDR3 DNA is TGTGCCAGCACCGTAAGGGGCTCCACCGGGGAGCTGTTTTTT. It translates to CASTVRGSTGELFF.

The V call is TRBV7-2, the J call TRBJ2-5; 14 bases are a match to TRBD2. In germline, CDR1 is SGHTA, CDR2 FQGNSA. Trimming at V came to 3 bases and at J to 0 bases, leaving 3 bases not matched to a gene. This CDR3 has 17 residues. The CDR3 region is CASSFGTSGSYQETQYF. For the CDR3, the DNA is TGTGCCAGCAGCTTCGGGACTAGCGGGAGTTACCAAGAGACCCAGTACTTC.

This clonotype was detected only a few times. The chain carries TRBV7-2 and TRBJ1-2; TRBD1 might be the D (5 bases). Germline CDR1 reads SGHTA; CDR2 reads FQGNSA. Trimming stripped 5 bases from V and 8 bases from J, with 15 bases between. The CDR3 runs 13 residues. CDR3 residues: CASSQGQFGGYTF. The CDR3 DNA reads as TGTGCCAGCAGCCAAGGACAATTTGGGGGCTACACCTTC. The whole variable domain, filled in from reference TRBV7-2 and TRBJ1-2, reads GAGVSQSPSNKVTEKGKDVELRCDPISGHTALYWYRQSLGQGLEFLIYFQGNSAPDKSGLPSDRFSAERTGGSVSTLTIQRTQQEDSAVYLCASSQGQFGGYTFGSGTRLTVV.

The chain carries TRBV15 and TRBJ1-5; no clear D gene. The CDR3 length is 16 residues. V gave up 1 base and J gave up 0 bases, with 10 bases separating them. Germline V gene lookup returns CDR1 LNHNV and CDR2 YYDKDF (reference sequence). The CDR3 loop is CATSRAQRYSNQPQHF. The CDR3 nucleotides read TGTGCCACCAGCAGAGCACAGAGATATAGCAATCAGCCCCAGCATTTT.

This clonotype has only a few counts. The genes are TRBV29-1 and TRBJ2-7; D uncertain. This CDR3 is 10 amino acids long. From germline, CDR1 is SQVTM and CDR2 ANQGSEA. V was trimmed by 4 bases and J by 2 bases, leaving 3 bases between them. CDR3 protein: CSVGTYEQYF. In nucleotides, the CDR3 is TGCAGCGTTGGGACCTACGAGCAGTACTTC.

The gene calls are TRBV20-1 and TRBJ1-1; maybe TRBD1 (6 bases). Germline V gene lookup returns CDR1 DFQATT and CDR2 SNEGSKA (reference sequence). V was trimmed by 6 bases and J by 0 bases, leaving 14 bases between them. The CDR3 length is 14 residues. In DNA form, the CDR3 reads TGCAGTGCCCCCAGGGGAGGCATGAACACTGAAGCTTTCTTT. As protein: CSAPRGGMNTEAFF.

In its sample, this clonotype was seen a few times. The rearrangement uses TRBV20-1 and TRBJ1-2; D is possibly TRBD1 (6 bases). From germline, CDR1 is DFQATT and CDR2 SNEGSKA (reference sequence). This CDR3 contains 11 residues. V gave up 4 bases and J gave up 4 bases, with 7 bases separating them. The DNA for the CDR3 is TGCAGTGCTAAGGGGGGCTATGGCTACACCTTC. Protein: CSAKGGYGYTF.

The rearrangement links TRBV6-4 to TRBJ2-7; a possible D gene is TRBD2 (6 bases). Germline CDR1 is MRHNA and CDR2 is SNTAGT. This CDR3 has 15 residues. V dropped 0 bases and J dropped 2 bases, with 11 bases sitting between them. CDR3 sequence: CASSDSTGSPYEQYF. CDR3 nucleotide sequence: TGTGCCAGCAGTGACTCGACCGGGAGCCCCTACGAGCAGTACTTC.

The V gene is TRBV20-1, the J gene TRBJ1-5, with TRBD1 matching over 11 bases. J gave up 7 bases and V 6 bases, and 8 bases lay outside the gene matches. The CDR3 contains 14 residues. The germline V gene has CDR1 DFQATT and CDR2 SNEGSKA (reference sequence). The CDR3 sequence: CSATGTGGRQPQHF. The CDR3, as DNA: TGCAGTGCCACCGGGACAGGGGGGAGACAGCCCCAGCATTTT.

This clonotype was counted once. The rearrangement uses TRBV6-5 and TRBJ1-2; the D gene is possibly TRBD1 (5 bases). The CDR3 runs 14 residues. Trimming cost V 0 bases and J 8 bases, with 13 bases left between them. Per germline, CDR1 MNHEY and CDR2 SVGAGI. The CDR3 region has the DNA TGTGCCAGCAGTTACTCTGGGGGGACGAGCGGCTACACCTTC. Translating it yields CASSYSGGTSGYTF.

The chain couples TRBV7-8 to TRBJ2-7; TRBD2 matches 7 bases. The CDR3 is 15 residues long. Germline V gene data show CDR1 as SGHVS and CDR2 as FQNEAQ. The junction had 9 bases not matched to a gene; V was cut back by 5 bases and J by 2 bases. CDR3 region: CASSPRGGSPYEQYF. As DNA, the CDR3 is TGTGCCAGCAGCCCCCGCGGGGGATCCCCCTACGAGCAGTACTTC.